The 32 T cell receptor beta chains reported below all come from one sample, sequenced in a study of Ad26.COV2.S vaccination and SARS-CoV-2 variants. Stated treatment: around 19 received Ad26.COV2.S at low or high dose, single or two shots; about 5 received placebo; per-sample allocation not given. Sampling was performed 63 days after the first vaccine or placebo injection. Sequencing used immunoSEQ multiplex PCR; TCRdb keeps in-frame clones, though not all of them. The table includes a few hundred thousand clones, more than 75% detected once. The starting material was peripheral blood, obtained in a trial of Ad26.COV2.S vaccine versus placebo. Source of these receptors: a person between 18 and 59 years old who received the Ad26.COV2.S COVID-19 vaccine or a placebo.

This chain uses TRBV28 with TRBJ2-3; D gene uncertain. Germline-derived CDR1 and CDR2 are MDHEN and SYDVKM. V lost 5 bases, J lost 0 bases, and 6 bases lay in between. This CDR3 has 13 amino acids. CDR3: CASSPQSTDTQYF. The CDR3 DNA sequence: TGTGCCAGCAGTCCGCAGAGCACAGATACGCAGTATTTT. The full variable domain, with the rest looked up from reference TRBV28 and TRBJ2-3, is DVKVTQSSRYLVKRTGEKVFLECVQDMDHENMFWYRQDPGLGLRLIYFSYDVKMKEKGDIPEGYSVSREKKERFSLILESASTNQTSMYLCASSPQSTDTQYFGPGTRLTVL.

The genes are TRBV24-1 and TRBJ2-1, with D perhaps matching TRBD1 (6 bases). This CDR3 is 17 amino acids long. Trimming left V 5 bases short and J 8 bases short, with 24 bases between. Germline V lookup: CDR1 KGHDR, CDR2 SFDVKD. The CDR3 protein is CATSATPGQGWTDEQFF. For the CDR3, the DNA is TGTGCCACCAGTGCTACGCCGGGGCAGGGGTGGACTGATGAGCAGTTCTTC.

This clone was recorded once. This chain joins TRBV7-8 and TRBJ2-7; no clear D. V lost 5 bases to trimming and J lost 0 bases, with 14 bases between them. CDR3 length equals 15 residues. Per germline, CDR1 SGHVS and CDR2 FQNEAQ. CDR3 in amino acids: CASSTRGPSSYEQYF. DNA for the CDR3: TGTGCCAGCAGCACCCGTGGGCCAAGCTCCTACGAGCAGTACTTC.

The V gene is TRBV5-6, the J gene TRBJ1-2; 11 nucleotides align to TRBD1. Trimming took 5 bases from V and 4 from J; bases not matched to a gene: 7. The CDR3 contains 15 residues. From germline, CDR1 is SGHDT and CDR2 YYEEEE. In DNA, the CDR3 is TGTGCCAGCAGGAAAGCCGGGACAGGGGGCTATGGCTACACCTTC. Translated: CASRKAGTGGYGYTF.

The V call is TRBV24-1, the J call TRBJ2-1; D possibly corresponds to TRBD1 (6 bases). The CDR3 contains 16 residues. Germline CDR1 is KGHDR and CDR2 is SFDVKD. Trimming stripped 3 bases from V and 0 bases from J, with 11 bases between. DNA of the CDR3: TGTGCCACCAGTGATCATCAGGGGAGCTCCTACAATGAGCAGTTCTTC. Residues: CATSDHQGSSYNEQFF.

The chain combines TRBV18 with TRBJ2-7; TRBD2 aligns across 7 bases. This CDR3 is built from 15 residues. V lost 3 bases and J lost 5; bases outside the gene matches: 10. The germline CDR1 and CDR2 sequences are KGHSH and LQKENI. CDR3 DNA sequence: TGTGCCAGCTCACCCGTGTCTAGCGGCCAAAACGAGCAGTACTTC. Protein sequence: CASSPVSSGQNEQYF.

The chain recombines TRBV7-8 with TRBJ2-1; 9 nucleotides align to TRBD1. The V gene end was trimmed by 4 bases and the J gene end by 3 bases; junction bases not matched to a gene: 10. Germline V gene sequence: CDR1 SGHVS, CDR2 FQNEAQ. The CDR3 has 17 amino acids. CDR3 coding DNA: TGTGCCAGCAGCTCCCTTGGGACAGGGTCTATCTACAATGAGCAGTTCTTC. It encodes CASSSLGTGSIYNEQFF.

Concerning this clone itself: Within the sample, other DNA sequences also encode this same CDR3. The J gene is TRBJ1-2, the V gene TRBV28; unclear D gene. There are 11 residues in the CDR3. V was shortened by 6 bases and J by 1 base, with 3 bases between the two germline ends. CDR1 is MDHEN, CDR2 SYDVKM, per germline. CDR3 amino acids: CASRINYGYTF. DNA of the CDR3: TGTGCCAGCAGGATTAACTATGGCTACACCTTC.

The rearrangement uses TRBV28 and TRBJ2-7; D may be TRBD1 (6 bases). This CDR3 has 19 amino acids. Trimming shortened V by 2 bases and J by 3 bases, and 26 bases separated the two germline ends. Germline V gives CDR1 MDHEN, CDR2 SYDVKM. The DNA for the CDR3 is TGTGCCAGCAGTTTAGGCTTGGACCTCGGCAGGGGTTCTAGCTACGAGCAGTACTTC. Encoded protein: CASSLGLDLGRGSSYEQYF.

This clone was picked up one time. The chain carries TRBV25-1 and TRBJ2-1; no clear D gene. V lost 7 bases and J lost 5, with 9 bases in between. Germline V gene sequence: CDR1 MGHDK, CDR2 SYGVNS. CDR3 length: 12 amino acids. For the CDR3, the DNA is TGTGCCAGCACAGACCCCCACAATGAGCAGTTCTTC. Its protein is CASTDPHNEQFF. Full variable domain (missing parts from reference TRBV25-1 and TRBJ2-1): EADIYQTPRYLVIGTGKKITLECSQTMGHDKMYWYQQDPGMELHLIHYSYGVNSTEKGDLSSESTVSRIRTEHFPLTLESARPSHTSQYLCASTDPHNEQFFGPGTRLTVL.

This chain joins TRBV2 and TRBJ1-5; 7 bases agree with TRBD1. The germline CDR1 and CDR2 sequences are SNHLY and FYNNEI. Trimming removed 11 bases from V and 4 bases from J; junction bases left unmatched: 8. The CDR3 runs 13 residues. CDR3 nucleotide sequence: TGTGCCCAACGGAAACAGGGGAATCAGCCCCAGCATTTT. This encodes CAQRKQGNQPQHF.

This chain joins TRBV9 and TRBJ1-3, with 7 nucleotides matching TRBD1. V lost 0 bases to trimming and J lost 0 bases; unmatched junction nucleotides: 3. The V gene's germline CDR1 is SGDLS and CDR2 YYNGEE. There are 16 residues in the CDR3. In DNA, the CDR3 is TGTGCCAGCAGCGTAGGGACAGGAATCTCTGGAAACACCATATATTTT. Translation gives CASSVGTGISGNTIYF.

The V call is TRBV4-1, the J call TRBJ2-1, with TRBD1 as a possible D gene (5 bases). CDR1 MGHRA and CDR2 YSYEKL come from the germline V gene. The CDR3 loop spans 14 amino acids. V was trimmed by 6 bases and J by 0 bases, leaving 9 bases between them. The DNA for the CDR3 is TGCGCCAGCAGAGCAGGGTCCTCCTACAATGAGCAGTTCTTC. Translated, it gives CASRAGSSYNEQFF.

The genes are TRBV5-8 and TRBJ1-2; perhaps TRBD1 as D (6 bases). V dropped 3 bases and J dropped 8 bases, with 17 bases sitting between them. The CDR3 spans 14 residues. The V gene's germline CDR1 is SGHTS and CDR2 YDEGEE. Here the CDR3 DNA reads TGTGCCAGCAGCTCGGGAACAGGGCTTTGGGGCTACACCTTC. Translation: CASSSGTGLWGYTF.

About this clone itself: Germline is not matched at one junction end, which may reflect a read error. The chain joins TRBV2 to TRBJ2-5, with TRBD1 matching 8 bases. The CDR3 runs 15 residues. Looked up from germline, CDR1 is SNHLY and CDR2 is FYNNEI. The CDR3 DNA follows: TGTGCCAGCAGTAGTCGGACAGGGTCACAAGAGGCCCAGTACTTC. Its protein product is CASSSRTGSQEAQYF.

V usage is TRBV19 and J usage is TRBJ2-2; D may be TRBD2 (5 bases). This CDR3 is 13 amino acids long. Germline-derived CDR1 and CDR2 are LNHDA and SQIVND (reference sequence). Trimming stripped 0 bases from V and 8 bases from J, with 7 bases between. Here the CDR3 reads CASSIEAAGELFF. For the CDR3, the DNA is TGTGCCAGTAGTATAGAAGCGGCAGGGGAGCTGTTTTTT.

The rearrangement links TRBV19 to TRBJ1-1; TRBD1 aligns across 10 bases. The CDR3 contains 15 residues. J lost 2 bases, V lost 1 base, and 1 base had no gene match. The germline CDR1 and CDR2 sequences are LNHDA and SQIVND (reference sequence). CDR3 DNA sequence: TGTGCCAGTAGTATAGGACAGGGGGCAAACACTGAAGCTTTCTTT. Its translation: CASSIGQGANTEAFF.

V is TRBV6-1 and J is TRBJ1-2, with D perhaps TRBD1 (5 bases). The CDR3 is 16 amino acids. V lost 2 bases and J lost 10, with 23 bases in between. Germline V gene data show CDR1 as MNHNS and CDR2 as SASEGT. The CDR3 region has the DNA TGTGCCAGCAGTGAAAGACAGTGGGGGTTGAATTATCTCTACACCTTC. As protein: CASSERQWGLNYLYTF.

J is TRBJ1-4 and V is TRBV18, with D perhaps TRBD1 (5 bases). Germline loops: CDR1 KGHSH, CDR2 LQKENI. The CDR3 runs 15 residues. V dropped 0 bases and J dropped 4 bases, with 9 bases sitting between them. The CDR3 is CASSPPLRGNEKLFF. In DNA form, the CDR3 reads TGTGCCAGCTCACCACCGTTAAGGGGTAATGAAAAACTGTTTTTT.

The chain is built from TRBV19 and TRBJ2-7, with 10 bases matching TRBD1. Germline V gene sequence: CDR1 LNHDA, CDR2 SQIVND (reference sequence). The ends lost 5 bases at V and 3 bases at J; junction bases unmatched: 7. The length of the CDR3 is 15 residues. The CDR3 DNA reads TGTGCCAGTAGTTACCTTGGGACAGGGGTCTACGAGCAGTACTTC. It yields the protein CASSYLGTGVYEQYF.

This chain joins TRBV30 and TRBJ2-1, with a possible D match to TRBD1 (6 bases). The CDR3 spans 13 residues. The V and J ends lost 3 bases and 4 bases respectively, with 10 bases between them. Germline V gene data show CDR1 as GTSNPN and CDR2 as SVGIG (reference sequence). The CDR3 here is CAWSRGQYNEQFF. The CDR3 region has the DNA TGTGCCTGGAGCAGAGGACAGTACAATGAGCAGTTCTTC.

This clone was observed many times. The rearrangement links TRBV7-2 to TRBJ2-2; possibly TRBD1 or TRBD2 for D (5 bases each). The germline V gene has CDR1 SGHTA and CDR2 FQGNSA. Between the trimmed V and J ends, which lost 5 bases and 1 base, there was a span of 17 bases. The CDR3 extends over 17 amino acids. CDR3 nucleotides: TGTGCCAGCAGCATTACCCCGGGACGGGTGAACACCGGGGAGCTGTTTTTT. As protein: CASSITPGRVNTGELFF.

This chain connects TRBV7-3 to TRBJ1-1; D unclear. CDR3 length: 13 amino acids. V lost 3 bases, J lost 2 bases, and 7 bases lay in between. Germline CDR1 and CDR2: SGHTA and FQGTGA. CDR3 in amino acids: CASSFALNTEAFF. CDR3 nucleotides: TGTGCCAGCAGCTTCGCTCTCAACACTGAAGCTTTCTTT.

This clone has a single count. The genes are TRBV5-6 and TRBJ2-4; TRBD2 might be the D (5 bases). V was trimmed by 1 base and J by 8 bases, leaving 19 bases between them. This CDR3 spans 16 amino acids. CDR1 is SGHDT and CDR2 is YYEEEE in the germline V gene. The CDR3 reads CASSLPGSPAGDIQYF. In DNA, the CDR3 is TGTGCCAGCAGCTTGCCGGGAAGCCCCGCCGGGGACATTCAGTACTTC. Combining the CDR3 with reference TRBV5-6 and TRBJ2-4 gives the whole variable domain DAGVTQSPTHLIKTRGQQVTLRCSPKSGHDTVSWYQQALGQGPQFIFQYYEEEERQRGNFPDRFSGHQFPNYSSELNVNALLLGDSALYLCASSLPGSPAGDIQYFGAGTRLSVL.

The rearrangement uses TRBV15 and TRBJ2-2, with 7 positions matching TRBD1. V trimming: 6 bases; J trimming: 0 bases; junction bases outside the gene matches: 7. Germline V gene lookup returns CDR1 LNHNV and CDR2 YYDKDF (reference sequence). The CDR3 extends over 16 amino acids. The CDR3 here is CATRRPGTANTGELFF. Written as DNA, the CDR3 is TGTGCCACCAGACGCCCCGGGACAGCGAACACCGGGGAGCTGTTTTTT. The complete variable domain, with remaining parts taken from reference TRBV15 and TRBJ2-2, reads DAMVIQNPRYQVTQFGKPVTLSCSQTLNHNVMYWYQQKSSQAPKLLFHYYDKDFNNEADTPDNFQSRRPNTSFCFLDIRSPGLGDTAMYLCATRRPGTANTGELFFGEGSRLTVL.

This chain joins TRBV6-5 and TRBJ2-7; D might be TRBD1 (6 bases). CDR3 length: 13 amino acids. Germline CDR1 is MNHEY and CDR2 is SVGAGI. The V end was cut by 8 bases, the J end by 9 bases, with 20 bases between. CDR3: CASHETGSNRQYF. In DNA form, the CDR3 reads TGTGCCAGCCATGAGACAGGCTCAAATCGGCAGTACTTC.

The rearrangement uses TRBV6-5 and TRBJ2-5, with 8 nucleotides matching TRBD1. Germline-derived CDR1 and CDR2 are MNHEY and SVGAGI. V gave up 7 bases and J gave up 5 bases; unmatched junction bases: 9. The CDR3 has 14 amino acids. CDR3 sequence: CASKPDRGGETQYF. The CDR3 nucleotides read TGTGCCAGCAAGCCTGACAGGGGTGGGGAGACCCAGTACTTC.

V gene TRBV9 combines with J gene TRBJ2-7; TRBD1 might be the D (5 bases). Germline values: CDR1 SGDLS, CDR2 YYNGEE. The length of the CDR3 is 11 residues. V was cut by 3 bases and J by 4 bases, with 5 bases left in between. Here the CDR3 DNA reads TGTGCCAGCAGCGCAGGGTACGAGCAGTACTTC. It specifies CASSAGYEQYF.

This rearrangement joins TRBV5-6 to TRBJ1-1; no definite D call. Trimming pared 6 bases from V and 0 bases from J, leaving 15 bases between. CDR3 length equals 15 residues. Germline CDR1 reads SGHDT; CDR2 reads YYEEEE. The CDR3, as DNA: TGTGCCAGCAACCTACGGGTAGACTTGAACACTGAAGCTTTCTTT. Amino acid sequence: CASNLRVDLNTEAFF.

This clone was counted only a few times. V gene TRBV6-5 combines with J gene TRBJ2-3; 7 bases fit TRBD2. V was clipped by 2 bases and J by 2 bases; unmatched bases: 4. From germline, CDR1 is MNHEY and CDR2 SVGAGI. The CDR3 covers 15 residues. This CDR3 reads CASSYSGVITDTQYF. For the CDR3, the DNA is TGTGCCAGCAGTTACAGCGGGGTCATCACAGATACGCAGTATTTT.

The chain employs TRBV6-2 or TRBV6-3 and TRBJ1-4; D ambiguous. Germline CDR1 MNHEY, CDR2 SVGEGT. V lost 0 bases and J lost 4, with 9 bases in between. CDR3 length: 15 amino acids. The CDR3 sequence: CASSYSGQFNEKLFF. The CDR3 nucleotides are TGTGCCAGCAGTTACTCCGGCCAGTTTAATGAAAAACTGTTTTTT.

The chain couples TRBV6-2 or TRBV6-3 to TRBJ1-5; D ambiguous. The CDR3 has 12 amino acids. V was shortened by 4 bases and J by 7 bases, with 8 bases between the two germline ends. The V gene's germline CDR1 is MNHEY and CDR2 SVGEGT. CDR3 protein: CASSSAVQPQHF. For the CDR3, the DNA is TGTGCCAGCAGTTCGGCGGTCCAGCCCCAGCATTTT.